The source of this T cell receptor beta chain is a study of blood T cell repertoires in COVID-19. On the study more broadly: T cells, B-cell-depleted T cells, or PBMCs provided the cDNA or gDNA that served as material.

V lost 0 bases, J lost 2 bases, and 4 bases stayed unmatched. This CDR3 is built from 16 residues. The germline V gene has CDR1 LGHNA and CDR2 YSLEER. Original handling: For nucleated cells, counts were estimated from reference gene primer amplification. Sequenced by immunoSEQ multiplex PCR; TCRdb stores in-frame clones only, minus some. The V and J calls and the clone size are those of that table, but D and trimming were determined from the DNA. The sample has about 270,000 clones, 80% to 90% seen once. The specimen was peripheral blood. The source is a woman aged 45-60 years with acute or convalescent COVID-19. The chain recombines TRBV4-3 with TRBJ1-5; 7 bases line up with TRBD1. The CDR3 bases are TGCGCCAGCAGCCAAGATCACAGGGGTGGCAATCAGCCCCAGCATTTT. This codes for CASSQDHRGGNQPQHF.